This passage covers 20 T cell receptor beta chains from one sample sequenced in a study of blood T cell repertoires in COVID-19. Measured with immunoSEQ multiplex PCR; TCRdb has only the in-frame clones, and not every one. The top ten clones hold about 1.2% of a sample with approximately 160,000 clones, approximately 85% of them seen once. The specimen was peripheral blood. These receptors all stem from a man aged 60 to 69 who had recovered from COVID-19.

The chain has TRBV2 and TRBJ2-1; 8 bases line up with TRBD2. CDR3 size: 14 residues. The germline V gene encodes CDR1 SNHLY and CDR2 FYNNEI. J was trimmed by 4 bases and V by 7 bases; bases with no gene match: 6. DNA for the CDR3: TGTGCCAGCATTGGCGGGGGGCTATACAATGAGCAGTTCTTC. Amino acid sequence: CASIGGGLYNEQFF.

V and J are TRBV7-2 and TRBJ1-2; 10 bases map to TRBD1. CDR3 length equals 19 residues. Germline trimming cut 2 bases from V and 6 bases from J; bases unmatched to any gene: 18. Germline CDR1 is SGHTA and CDR2 is FQGNSA. The DNA of the CDR3 is TGTGCCAGCAGCTTATTTTTGGCAGCTGGGACAGGGGCCACGAATGGCTACACCTTC. Translating it yields CASSLFLAAGTGATNGYTF.

This chain connects TRBV9 to TRBJ1-6; D is unresolved. Trimming cost V 3 bases and J 7 bases, with 11 bases left between them. CDR1 and CDR2 from the germline V gene are SGDLS and YYNGEE. The CDR3 spans 14 residues. The CDR3 sequence is CASSESTVNSPLHF. The DNA of the CDR3 is TGTGCCAGCAGCGAATCTACAGTGAATTCACCCCTCCACTTT.

The chain joins TRBV7-3 to TRBJ1-2; the D gene is possibly TRBD1 (5 bases). V lost 1 base and J 8 bases, leaving 14 bases between the germline ends. Germline assignment: CDR1 SGHTA and CDR2 FQGTGA. This CDR3 contains 14 residues. As DNA, the CDR3 is TGTGCCAGCAGCTTAATCGGCAGGGTGGAGGGCTACACCTTC. Protein product: CASSLIGRVEGYTF.

This clone was observed a few times. This chain uses TRBV15 with TRBJ1-1, with a possible D match to TRBD1 (5 bases). V gave up 3 bases and J gave up 0 bases, with 11 bases separating them. Germline CDR1 LNHNV, CDR2 YYDKDF (reference sequence). CDR3 length: 15 amino acids. The chain's CDR3 is CATSRRDGLNTEAFF. DNA of the CDR3: TGTGCCACCAGCAGGCGGGACGGATTGAACACTGAAGCTTTCTTT.

The genes are TRBV12-3 or TRBV12-4 and TRBJ2-3, with a tentative D call TRBD2 (6 bases). V was shortened by 8 bases and J by 5 bases, with 14 bases between the two germline ends. CDR3 size: 13 residues. The CDR3 region has the DNA TGTGCCAGCTCCTATTGGGGGGAAGATACGCAGTATTTT. This translates into CASSYWGEDTQYF.

This chain uses TRBV6-5 with TRBJ2-5; TRBD2 aligns across 10 bases. The trim removed 4 bases at V and 4 bases at J, leaving 9 bases unmatched. The CDR3 extends over 16 amino acids. Germline V gene data show CDR1 as MNHEY and CDR2 as SVGAGI. In nucleotides, the CDR3 is TGTGCCAGCAGTTTACCCATAGCGGGGGGTTTAGAGACCCAGTACTTC. Translation gives CASSLPIAGGLETQYF.

The chain uses TRBV6-5 and TRBJ2-7; D might be TRBD1 (6 bases). The CDR3 contains 13 residues. The V gene's germline CDR1 is MNHEY and CDR2 SVGAGI. Trimming pared 6 bases from V and 2 bases from J, leaving 11 bases between. The CDR3 DNA is TGTGCCAGCAGGACGGGACAAACCTACGAGCAGTACTTC. Protein: CASRTGQTYEQYF.

This chain uses TRBV2 with TRBJ1-3; D not certain. Trimming cost V 6 bases and J 4 bases, with 10 bases left between them. The CDR3 is 13 amino acids. Per the germline V gene, CDR1 is SNHLY and CDR2 is FYNNEI. The CDR3 sequence: CASRRGLGNTIYF. The CDR3 nucleotides read TGTGCCAGCAGACGCGGTCTAGGAAACACCATATATTTT.

The chain joins TRBV5-4 to TRBJ1-3; 8 positions match TRBD1. The CDR3 covers 14 residues. From germline, CDR1 is SGHNT and CDR2 YYREEE (reference sequence). Germline trimming cut 4 bases from V and 4 bases from J; bases unmatched to any gene: 4. The CDR3 here is CASSRTGIGNTIYF. The CDR3 nucleotides are TGTGCCAGCAGCCGGACAGGGATCGGAAACACCATATATTTT. The complete variable domain, with remaining parts taken from reference TRBV5-4 and TRBJ1-3, reads ETGVTQSPTHLIKTRGQQVTLRCSSQSGHNTVSWYQQALGQGPQFIFQYYREEENGRGNFPPRFSGLQFPNYSSELNVNALELDDSALYLCASSRTGIGNTIYFGEGSWLTVV.

This chain links TRBV5-1 with TRBJ2-5; maybe TRBD2 (6 bases). The V end was cut by 0 bases, the J end by 5 bases, with 8 bases between. The CDR3 spans 13 residues. The germline CDR1 and CDR2 sequences are SGHRS and YFSETQ. The CDR3 sequence is CASSLAGDETQYF. CDR3 DNA: TGCGCCAGCAGCTTGGCGGGGGATGAGACCCAGTACTTC.

In DNA, the CDR3 is TGTGCCAGCAGTTATCGGTCAACTAATGAAAAACTGTTTTTT. It is translated as CASSYRSTNEKLFF. V and J are TRBV27 and TRBJ1-4; D gene uncertain. Germline assignment: CDR1 MNHEY and CDR2 SMNVEV (reference sequence). This CDR3 has 14 residues. The V gene lost 4 bases and the J gene lost 0 bases, with 6 bases spanning the gap.

The J gene is TRBJ1-2, the V gene TRBV29-1; 7 bases line up with TRBD1. Germline lookup yields CDR1 SQVTM and CDR2 ANQGSEA. The junction had 7 bases not matched to a gene; V was cut back by 7 bases and J by 5 bases. There are 12 residues in the CDR3. The CDR3, as DNA: TGCAGCGGCCTGACAGGGTCGTATGGCTACACCTTC. Translation: CSGLTGSYGYTF.

The genes are TRBV19 and TRBJ2-4; D is perhaps TRBD2 (5 bases). The CDR3 has 19 amino acids. V was cut by 5 bases and J by 0 bases, with 23 bases left in between. CDR1 and CDR2 from the germline V gene are LNHDA and SQIVND (reference sequence). Here the CDR3 DNA reads TGTGCCAGTAGTGCCCCCTGGGTTCCGGGCGGGTCAGCCAAAAACATTCAGTACTTC. The encoded protein is CASSAPWVPGGSAKNIQYF.

The genes are TRBV29-1 and TRBJ2-5; a weak D match, TRBD2 (6 bases). Germline CDR1 is SQVTM and CDR2 is ANQGSEA. The V and J ends lost 4 bases and 0 bases respectively, with 12 bases between them. The CDR3 sequence is 14 residues long. Here the CDR3 DNA reads TGCAGCGTTGTCCCGGGACTTCACCAAGAGACCCAGTACTTC. Its translation is CSVVPGLHQETQYF.

The chain uses TRBV6-6 and TRBJ2-1; no clear D gene. V lost 6 bases and J 0 bases, leaving 12 bases between the germline ends. Per the germline V gene, CDR1 is MNHNY and CDR2 is SVGAGI (reference sequence). The CDR3 is 15 residues long. CDR3 DNA sequence: TGTGCCAGCAGCTCTACCCCTGACTCCTACAATGAGCAGTTCTTC. Translation: CASSSTPDSYNEQFF.

In its sample, this clone was seen once. The chain has TRBV5-1 and TRBJ2-4; D gene ambiguous. Trimming took off 1 base at V and 1 base at J, with 12 bases between the two ends. Germline V gives CDR1 SGHRS, CDR2 YFSETQ. The CDR3 loop spans 16 amino acids. The CDR3 loop is CASSLSQARAKNIQYF. In DNA, the CDR3 is TGCGCCAGCAGCTTGAGCCAAGCTAGGGCCAAAAACATTCAGTACTTC. Based on the CDR3 plus reference TRBV5-1 and TRBJ2-4, the full variable domain is KAGVTQTPRYLIKTRGQQVTLSCSPISGHRSVSWYQQTPGQGLQFLFEYFSETQRNKGNFPGRFSGRQFSNSRSEMNVSTLELGDSALYLCASSLSQARAKNIQYFGAGTRLSVL.

The chain links TRBV29-1 to TRBJ1-4; maybe TRBD1 (5 bases). Germline lookup yields CDR1 SQVTM and CDR2 ANQGSEA. The CDR3 is 13 residues long. The V gene lost 3 bases and the J gene lost 8 bases, with 13 bases spanning the gap. DNA of the CDR3: TGCAGCGTTGAGGGGGGAGCGAAGGAAAAACTGTTTTTT. It codes for CSVEGGAKEKLFF.

This chain connects TRBV11-2 to TRBJ2-7, with a possible D match to TRBD2 (5 bases). Trimming stripped 6 bases from V and 2 bases from J, with 14 bases between. Germline CDR1 reads SGHAT; CDR2 reads FQNNGV. There are 14 residues in the CDR3. The CDR3 region is CASSTGGGTYEQYF. For the CDR3, the DNA is TGTGCCAGCAGTACCGGAGGCGGTACCTACGAGCAGTACTTC.

CDR3 nucleotides: TGTGCCAGCAGCCTCGAGGGACAACCGAACTACGAGCAGTACTTC. It yields the protein CASSLEGQPNYEQYF. V and J are TRBV5-4 and TRBJ2-7; D possibly corresponds to TRBD1 (6 bases). The CDR3 is made up of 15 amino acids. The V end was cut by 4 bases, the J end by 3 bases, with 17 bases between. Germline V gene lookup returns CDR1 SGHNT and CDR2 YYREEE (reference sequence). The entire variable domain, with the rest obtained from reference TRBV5-4 and TRBJ2-7, is as follows: ETGVTQSPTHLIKTRGQQVTLRCSSQSGHNTVSWYQQALGQGPQFIFQYYREEENGRGNFPPRFSGLQFPNYSSELNVNALELDDSALYLCASSLEGQPNYEQYFGPGTRLTVT.